These 31 T cell receptor beta chains were all obtained from the same sample, sequenced in a study of ipilimumab plus nivolumab after autologous stem cell transplantation. Using immunoSEQ multiplex PCR, the repertoire was profiled, and TCRdb retains in-frame clones only, with some absent. The sample includes approximately 18,000 clones, 81% seen only once; the top ten take 6% to 7%. This material consisted of PBMCs, taken in a trial of ipilimumab plus nivolumab as post-transplant consolidation. Receptors originate from a male donor with diffuse large B-cell lymphoma.

This clone has a single count. The chain has TRBV6-6 and TRBJ1-5; perhaps TRBD1 as D (5 bases). In germline, CDR1 is MNHNY, CDR2 SVGAGI (reference sequence). This CDR3 has 14 amino acids. Trimming removed 0 bases at V and 6 bases at J, with 9 bases between. The CDR3 nucleotides are TGTGCCAGCAGTTACTCTCGGGGGGGTCAGCCCCAGCATTTT. It is translated as CASSYSRGGQPQHF.

The table lists this clone with a count of one. The chain has TRBV6-5 and TRBJ1-2; D not resolved. The V gene lost 5 bases and the J gene lost 0 bases, with 7 bases spanning the gap. The CDR3 loop spans 13 amino acids. Germline loops: CDR1 MNHEY, CDR2 SVGAGI. CDR3 in DNA: TGTGCCAGCAGTCGTGGGGCTAACTATGGCTACACCTTC. It is translated as CASSRGANYGYTF.

The V and J genes are TRBV2 and TRBJ2-7, with 13 bases fitting TRBD2. The V and J ends lost 6 bases and 0 bases, in that order; junction bases with no gene match: 5. The germline CDR1 and CDR2 sequences are SNHLY and FYNNEI. This CDR3 spans 16 amino acids. CDR3 sequence reads: CASRTSGGMSSYEQYF. Written as DNA, the CDR3 is TGTGCCAGCAGGACTAGCGGGGGGATGAGCTCCTACGAGCAGTACTTC.

This clone has a single count. The chain is built from TRBV19 and TRBJ1-4; D remains unclear. This CDR3 is 13 amino acids long. Trimming pared 4 bases from V and 7 bases from J, leaving 10 bases between. Germline V lookup: CDR1 LNHDA, CDR2 SQIVND (reference sequence). Here the CDR3 reads CASSKRTVEKLFF. CDR3 DNA sequence: TGTGCCAGTAGTAAGAGAACGGTTGAAAAACTGTTTTTT.

The chain couples TRBV4-3 to TRBJ2-6, with no clear D. Deletions cut 0 bases from V and 0 bases from J, with 3 bases between. The CDR3 extends over 15 amino acids. From germline, CDR1 is LGHNA and CDR2 YSLEER. The CDR3 is CASSQESSGANVLTF. The CDR3 nucleotides are TGCGCCAGCAGCCAAGAGAGCTCTGGGGCCAACGTCCTGACTTTC.

The table lists this clone with a count of one. J is TRBJ1-2 and V is TRBV7-9; the D gene is possibly TRBD1 (5 bases). CDR3 length equals 14 residues. The germline V and J ends were trimmed by 5 bases and 7 bases, with 17 bases remaining between them. Germline V gene data show CDR1 as SEHNR and CDR2 as FQNEAQ (reference sequence). The chain's CDR3 is CASSPPFGGIGYTF. CDR3 DNA sequence: TGTGCCAGCAGCCCCCCTTTTGGGGGGATTGGCTACACCTTC.

The V and J genes are TRBV28 and TRBJ2-3; TRBD1 is a possible D gene (6 bases). Germline CDR1 reads MDHEN; CDR2 reads SYDVKM. This CDR3 contains 15 residues. Trimming left V 5 bases short and J 2 bases short, with 14 bases between. The CDR3 is CASSPRGQPTDTQYF. The CDR3 DNA sequence: TGTGCCAGCAGTCCTAGGGGACAACCCACAGATACGCAGTATTTT.

This chain connects TRBV5-1 to TRBJ1-2; possibly TRBD1 for D (5 bases). Per the germline V gene, CDR1 is SGHRS and CDR2 is YFSETQ. The CDR3 runs to 14 residues. V was clipped by 3 bases and J by 6 bases, with 15 bases between them. This CDR3 reads CASSSAHPGNGYTF. The CDR3 DNA follows: TGCGCCAGCAGCTCTGCACATCCAGGGAATGGCTACACCTTC.

V is TRBV6-6 and J is TRBJ2-3; D is tentatively TRBD1 or TRBD2 (5 bases each). The V end was cut by 8 bases, the J end by 7 bases, with 13 bases between. The CDR3 spans 12 residues. Germline V lookup: CDR1 MNHNY, CDR2 SVGAGI (reference sequence). CDR3 residues: CASGTPFNTQYF. The CDR3 DNA reads TGTGCCAGCGGGACCCCTTTTAATACGCAGTATTTT.

This chain joins TRBV14 and TRBJ1-5; no clear D gene. CDR3 length equals 16 residues. The germline V gene encodes CDR1 SGHDN and CDR2 FVKESK. The V gene lost 1 base and the J gene lost 5 bases, with 15 bases spanning the gap. Here the CDR3 reads CASSQAPLIGYQPQHF. CDR3 DNA: TGTGCCAGCAGCCAAGCCCCCCTCATTGGGTATCAGCCCCAGCATTTT.

V usage is TRBV30 and J usage is TRBJ1-5; tentatively, D is TRBD1 (5 bases). The CDR3 spans 12 residues. Germline-derived CDR1 and CDR2 are GTSNPN and SVGIG (reference sequence). V dropped 8 bases and J dropped 4 bases, with 12 bases sitting between them. CDR3 amino acids: CAVERGNQPQHF. The DNA for the CDR3 is TGTGCCGTGGAACGGGGGAATCAGCCCCAGCATTTT.

This clone is medium-sized (0.01 to 0.1%) within its sample. V and J are TRBV11-2 and TRBJ2-7, with D possibly called TRBD1 or TRBD2 (5 bases each). V was shortened by 1 base and J by 4 bases, with 14 bases between the two germline ends. Per the germline V gene, CDR1 is SGHAT and CDR2 is FQNNGV. The CDR3 totals 15 residues. The CDR3, as DNA: TGTGCCAGCAGCTTAGGACCCGGGGACGGATACGAGCAGTACTTC. The encoded protein is CASSLGPGDGYEQYF.

This chain connects TRBV7-2 to TRBJ1-2, with TRBD1 matching 7 bases. The V gene's germline CDR1 is SGHTA and CDR2 FQGNSA. Unmatched junction bases numbered 4, after V lost 6 bases and J lost 3 bases. This CDR3 has 13 residues. This CDR3 is CASSFTGDYGYTF. DNA for the CDR3: TGTGCCAGCAGTTTTACAGGGGACTATGGCTACACCTTC.

The chain recombines TRBV27 with TRBJ1-6; TRBD1 matches 7 bases. CDR3 length: 16 residues. The germline gives CDR1 MNHEY, CDR2 SMNVEV (reference sequence). V lost 5 bases to trimming and J lost 7 bases; unmatched junction nucleotides: 11. CDR3 DNA: TGTGCCAGCAGTCCGAACACAGGGACAGCGAATTCACCCCTCCACTTT. Translation gives CASSPNTGTANSPLHF.

The J gene is TRBJ2-7, the V gene TRBV7-9; 8 positions match TRBD1. This CDR3 comprises 15 residues. Germline values: CDR1 SEHNR, CDR2 FQNEAQ (reference sequence). V lost 5 bases, J lost 9 bases, and 15 bases stayed unmatched. In nucleotides, the CDR3 is TGTGCCAGCAGCCCCCGAACAGGGGGAATAAGTGGGCAGTACTTC. Its protein is CASSPRTGGISGQYF.

This rearrangement joins TRBV2 to TRBJ1-3; D gene unclear. Germline CDR1 is SNHLY and CDR2 is FYNNEI. V was trimmed by 5 bases and J by 0 bases, leaving 8 bases between them. The CDR3 has 14 amino acids. For the CDR3, the DNA is TGTGCCAGCAGTTCCAGGAGCTCTGGAAACACCATATATTTT. This translates into CASSSRSSGNTIYF.

The chain links TRBV5-4 to TRBJ1-1; D may be TRBD1 (6 bases). The CDR3 extends over 14 amino acids. The germline CDR1 and CDR2 sequences are SGHNT and YYREEE (reference sequence). Trimming pared 1 base from V and 2 bases from J, leaving 9 bases between. DNA of the CDR3: TGTGCCAGCAGCTTGTGGGGGGCAAACACTGAAGCTTTCTTT. It yields the protein CASSLWGANTEAFF.

V usage is TRBV25-1 and J usage is TRBJ2-5, with 7 positions matching TRBD1. The CDR3 loop spans 16 amino acids. Germline CDR1 is MGHDK and CDR2 is SYGVNS. After removal of 2 bases from V and 5 bases from J, the junction contained 11 bases not matched to a gene. The CDR3 region is CASSEGRGGLGETQYF. DNA of the CDR3: TGTGCCAGCAGTGAAGGTAGAGGGGGCTTGGGGGAGACCCAGTACTTC. The entire variable domain, with the rest obtained from reference TRBV25-1 and TRBJ2-5, is as follows: EADIYQTPRYLVIGTGKKITLECSQTMGHDKMYWYQQDPGMELHLIHYSYGVNSTEKGDLSSESTVSRIRTEHFPLTLESARPSHTSQYLCASSEGRGGLGETQYFGPGTRLLVL.

The chain recombines TRBV5-1 with TRBJ1-4; D uncertain. Per the germline V gene, CDR1 is SGHRS and CDR2 is YFSETQ. This CDR3 is 16 amino acids long. Trimming stripped 3 bases from V and 0 bases from J, with 12 bases between. CDR3 protein: CASSWTLGATNEKLFF. For the CDR3, the DNA is TGCGCCAGCAGCTGGACCTTGGGTGCAACTAATGAAAAACTGTTTTTT. Full variable domain (missing parts from reference TRBV5-1 and TRBJ1-4): KAGVTQTPRYLIKTRGQQVTLSCSPISGHRSVSWYQQTPGQGLQFLFEYFSETQRNKGNFPGRFSGRQFSNSRSEMNVSTLELGDSALYLCASSWTLGATNEKLFFGSGTQLSVL.

This clone was counted only a few times. The CDR3 DNA sequence: TGTGCCAGCAGGCGATCGACAGGGGAAGCTTTCTTT. This encodes CASRRSTGEAFF. The V and J genes are TRBV6-5 and TRBJ1-1; 7 nucleotides align to TRBD1. From germline, CDR1 is MNHEY and CDR2 SVGAGI. The CDR3 spans 12 residues. V trimming: 6 bases; J trimming: 8 bases; junction bases outside the gene matches: 6.

V gene TRBV10-1 combines with J gene TRBJ2-2; tentatively, D is TRBD2 (6 bases). Per germline, CDR1 WNHNN and CDR2 SYGVQD (reference sequence). The CDR3 is made up of 14 amino acids. Trimming stripped 4 bases from V and 6 bases from J, with 12 bases between. The CDR3 nucleotides read TGCGCCAGCAGTGTATTAGCGGTCGCCGGGGAGCTGTTTTTT. This translates into CASSVLAVAGELFF.

This sequence joins TRBV10-3 and TRBJ2-2; a weak D match, TRBD2 (6 bases). Germline V lookup: CDR1 ENHRY, CDR2 SYGVKD. This CDR3 spans 15 amino acids. V gave up 5 bases and J gave up 1 base, with 11 bases separating them. CDR3 sequence reads: CAISTLGGNTGELFF. The CDR3 DNA sequence: TGTGCCATCAGTACCCTCGGGGGGAACACCGGGGAGCTGTTTTTT.

The rearrangement links TRBV18 to TRBJ2-1; D gene uncertain. There are 13 residues in the CDR3. Germline V gives CDR1 KGHSH, CDR2 LQKENI. Trimming removed 4 bases from V and 5 bases from J, with 9 bases in between. CDR3 in amino acids: CASSRVADNEQFF. The CDR3 DNA sequence: TGTGCCAGCTCACGAGTCGCCGACAATGAGCAGTTCTTC.

There are a few counts of this clone. The rearrangement links TRBV11-2 to TRBJ2-5; perhaps TRBD1 as D (6 bases). V was pared by 5 bases and J by 4 bases, with 11 bases between. CDR1 SGHAT and CDR2 FQNNGV come from the germline V gene. This CDR3 has 13 amino acids. CDR3 region: CASSLTGSETQYF. DNA for the CDR3: TGTGCCAGCAGCCTTACAGGGTCAGAGACCCAGTACTTC.

The V call is TRBV6-1, the J call TRBJ2-3; the match to TRBD1 covers 7 bases. Germline V gene data show CDR1 as MNHNS and CDR2 as SASEGT. The CDR3 extends over 18 amino acids. V gave up 0 bases and J gave up 4 bases; unmatched junction bases: 13. CDR3 in DNA: TGTGCCAGCAGTGAAGCGCACTGGGGGACAGCTGGGCCAGATACGCAGTATTTT. Its protein is CASSEAHWGTAGPDTQYF.

The chain joins TRBV7-2 to TRBJ1-2; D not certain. Germline CDR1 SGHTA, CDR2 FQGNSA. V was cut by 5 bases and J by 5 bases, with 12 bases left in between. This CDR3 has 13 amino acids. This chain's CDR3 is CASSPTRAYGYTF. DNA for the CDR3: TGTGCCAGCAGCCCGACGAGGGCTTATGGCTACACCTTC.

This clone was detected a few times. This chain joins TRBV12-5 and TRBJ1-2; D call uncertain. This CDR3 comprises 12 residues. V lost 2 bases and J lost 7, with 8 bases in between. The germline gives CDR1 LGHNT, CDR2 FRNRAP. CDR3 DNA: TGTGCTAGTGGTTTGTGGACTACTGGCTACACCTTC. Its translation is CASGLWTTGYTF.

The rearrangement joins TRBV19 to TRBJ1-1; D perhaps matches TRBD1 (5 bases). CDR1 is LNHDA and CDR2 is SQIVND in the germline V gene (reference sequence). The CDR3 loop spans 15 amino acids. Trimming pared 3 bases from V and 4 bases from J, leaving 15 bases between. The CDR3 reads CASSIPGAGGTEAFF. CDR3 nucleotides: TGTGCCAGTAGTATCCCCGGGGCGGGGGGCACTGAAGCTTTCTTT. The variable domain in full, with the rest retrieved from reference TRBV19 and TRBJ1-1, is DGGITQSPKYLFRKEGQNVTLSCEQNLNHDAMYWYRQDPGQGLRLIYYSQIVNDFQKGDIAEGYSVSREKKESFPLTVTSAQKNPTAFYLCASSIPGAGGTEAFFGQGTRLTVV.

For the CDR3, the DNA is TGTGCCAGCAGTTCCGGGGAGGGCTTACCAAACACTGAAGCTTTCTTT. Encoded protein: CASSSGEGLPNTEAFF. The chain employs TRBV27 and TRBJ1-1; D not certain. CDR3 length equals 16 residues. From germline, CDR1 is MNHEY and CDR2 SMNVEV (reference sequence). V was clipped by 4 bases and J by 2 bases, with 17 bases between them.

The chain combines TRBV6-1 with TRBJ2-5, with TRBD2 matching 7 bases. The ends lost 6 bases at V and 4 bases at J; junction bases unmatched: 11. This CDR3 comprises 15 residues. Germline V lookup: CDR1 MNHNS, CDR2 SASEGT. CDR3 amino acids: CASRGGAGLRETQYF. In DNA, the CDR3 is TGTGCCAGCAGGGGAGGGGCAGGGTTAAGAGAGACCCAGTACTTC.

This clone was detected once. The chain combines TRBV4-1 with TRBJ1-2; the match to TRBD1 covers 7 bases. Germline V CDR1 and CDR2: MGHRA, YSYEKL. The CDR3 length is 16 residues. V dropped 1 base and J dropped 1; count of bases not matched to a gene: 6. For the CDR3, the DNA is TGCGCCAGCAGCCAAGCAACAGGGGATGGTAACTATGGCTACACCTTC. Its protein product is CASSQATGDGNYGYTF.